A single sample gave rise to the 8 T cell receptor beta chains below, sequenced in a study of CD8 T cells in ankylosing spondylitis. Study-wide points: Typical of ankylosing spondylitis blood, it appeared, was a TCR beta motif of fewer than ten highly homologous variants.

Via MiXCR, TCRdb re-called the 5' RACE reads, giving one row per CDR3 protein. This table has approximately 300,000 distinct CDR3 sequences, roughly 8% appearing once. Antigen specificity for these receptors is unknown. Sequenced material: blood, either unsorted or a sorted T cell fraction (not recorded which). The receptors were sampled from a male donor with ankylosing spondylitis.

In this sample, this clonotype turned up a few times. This chain joins TRBV20-1 and TRBJ2-2; D call uncertain. The CDR3 totals 13 residues. With 3 bases removed from V and 3 bases from J, the gap between germline ends came to 8 bases. Looked up from germline, CDR1 is DFQATT and CDR2 is SNEGSKA (reference sequence). CDR3 residues: CSASSLYTGELFF. The CDR3 DNA reads as TGCAGTGCTAGTAGTCTGTACACCGGGGAGCTGTTTTTT.

This clonotype was recorded at least ten times. The chain carries TRBV7-3 and TRBJ2-1, with 10 positions matching TRBD2. The CDR3 extends over 16 amino acids. Germline-derived CDR1 and CDR2 are SGHTA and FQGTGA. The J segment lost 1 base and the V segment lost 6 bases, leaving 6 bases of the junction unmatched. The CDR3 spells CASSSSGRGSYNEQFF. The DNA for the CDR3 is TGTGCCAGCAGTTCTAGCGGGAGAGGTTCCTACAATGAGCAGTTCTTC.

The chain combines TRBV5-1 with TRBJ2-3; 10 nucleotides align to TRBD2. The junction had 5 bases not matched to a gene; V was cut back by 4 bases and J by 3 bases. The CDR3 is 15 residues long. Germline V lookup: CDR1 SGHRS, CDR2 YFSETQ. The chain's CDR3 is CASSPASGSTDTQYF. The CDR3 DNA is TGCGCCAGCAGCCCGGCTAGCGGGAGTACAGATACGCAGTATTTT.

This clonotype was seen ten or more times. V gene TRBV3-1 combines with J gene TRBJ2-7; TRBD1 aligns across 11 bases. V lost 3 bases to trimming and J lost 4 bases; unmatched junction nucleotides: 5. CDR1 LGHDT and CDR2 YNNKEL come from the germline V gene (reference sequence). This CDR3 is 15 amino acids long. Written as DNA, the CDR3 is TGTGCCAGCAGCCAGAGGACAGGGGGCACGTACGAGCAGTACTTC. Amino acids: CASSQRTGGTYEQYF.

This clonotype showed up just a few times. The chain links TRBV6-4 to TRBJ2-4; possible D gene TRBD1, 5 bases. The germline V gene has CDR1 MRHNA and CDR2 SNTAGT. Deletions cut 2 bases from V and 4 bases from J, with 15 bases between. The CDR3 extends over 16 amino acids. CDR3 sequence: CASSDPPPGRKNIQYF. CDR3 nucleotide sequence: TGTGCCAGCAGTGACCCACCCCCAGGGCGAAAAAACATTCAGTACTTC.

This clonotype has more than one count but fewer than ten. The chain couples TRBV20-1 to TRBJ2-3, with D possibly being TRBD1 (6 bases). The CDR3 is 16 amino acids. V was clipped by 5 bases and J by 0 bases, with 18 bases between them. Germline V CDR1 and CDR2: DFQATT, SNEGSKA (reference sequence). The CDR3 here is CSAGPLNRASTDTQYF. The CDR3 nucleotides are TGCAGTGCTGGGCCCCTAAACAGGGCCAGCACAGATACGCAGTATTTT.

This clonotype has just one count. CDR3 amino acids: CSVGIATNEKLFF. The CDR3 coding sequence is TGCAGCGTTGGGATTGCAACTAATGAAAAACTGTTTTTT. V usage is TRBV29-1 and J usage is TRBJ1-4; D unresolved. The CDR3 length is 13 residues. Germline V gene lookup returns CDR1 SQVTM and CDR2 ANQGSEA. V shed 4 bases and J shed 0 bases, with 6 bases lying between them.

This clonotype was found many times. This chain connects TRBV10-2 to TRBJ2-1; D not certain. The CDR3 is 14 residues long. The germline V and J ends were trimmed by 8 bases and 2 bases, with 13 bases remaining between them. Per germline, CDR1 WSHSY and CDR2 SAAADI. CDR3 residues: CASSSAVTYNEQFF. For the CDR3, the DNA is TGCGCCAGCTCCTCCGCAGTTACCTACAATGAGCAGTTCTTC.